A selection of T cell receptor beta chains follows, all from one sample in a study of cytomegalovirus exposure and HLA in healthy donors. Generated by immunoSEQ multiplex PCR, the TCRdb table keeps only in-frame clones and is missing some. Of over 150,000 clones listed, 86% are singletons. Sequenced sample: PBMCs. The receptors stem from a woman aged 18-29 years in good health and CMV-seronegative. The CDR3 runs from the conserved cysteine through the conserved F or W. The order of the fields is D gene, V gene, J gene, CDR3 protein, CDR3 DNA. D genes are given only for firm matches.

D gene: .; V gene: TRBV18; J gene: TRBJ1-5; CDR3 protein: CASSLNGRQALQPQHF; CDR3 DNA: TGTGCCAGCTCACTAAACGGTCGCCAGGCTCTGCAGCCCCAGCATTTT
D gene: .; V gene: TRBV2; J gene: TRBJ2-5; CDR3 protein: CASSGQLQETQYF; CDR3 DNA: TGTGCCAGCAGTGGACAGCTTCAAGAGACCCAGTACTTC
D gene: TRBD2; V gene: TRBV7-6; J gene: TRBJ2-3; CDR3 protein: CASSVLAGASGTQYF; CDR3 DNA: TGTGCCAGCAGCGTACTAGCGGGGGCCTCCGGTACGCAGTATTTT
D gene: TRBD1; V gene: TRBV6-5; J gene: TRBJ1-6; CDR3 protein: CASRGQGSNSPLHF; CDR3 DNA: TGTGCCAGCAGGGGACAGGGTTCAAATTCACCCCTCCACTTT
D gene: .; V gene: TRBV7-9; J gene: TRBJ2-1; CDR3 protein: CASRPSFASSYNEQFF; CDR3 DNA: TGTGCCAGCAGACCCTCCTTCGCCAGCTCCTACAATGAGCAGTTCTTC
D gene: TRBD1; V gene: TRBV27; J gene: TRBJ2-7; CDR3 protein: CASRDSTGDEQYF; CDR3 DNA: TGTGCCAGCAGGGATTCGACAGGGGACGAGCAGTACTTC
D gene: TRBD1; V gene: TRBV9; J gene: TRBJ1-5; CDR3 protein: CASSVGTGGNQPQHF; CDR3 DNA: TGTGCCAGCAGCGTTGGGACAGGGGGCAATCAGCCCCAGCATTTT
D gene: .; V gene: TRBV5-6; J gene: TRBJ2-7; CDR3 protein: CASSLTGLKQYF; CDR3 DNA: TGTGCCAGCAGCTTGACAGGGTTGAAGCAGTACTTC
D gene: TRBD1; V gene: TRBV7-8; J gene: TRBJ2-1; CDR3 protein: CASSLALSGTGPYNEQFF; CDR3 DNA: TGTGCCAGCAGCTTAGCACTAAGCGGGACAGGGCCCTACAATGAGCAGTTCTTC
D gene: TRBD2; V gene: TRBV5-1; J gene: TRBJ2-3; CDR3 protein: CASSLMGAGGVDTQYF; CDR3 DNA: TGCGCCAGCAGCTTGATGGGGGCCGGGGGGGTAGATACGCAGTATTTT
D gene: TRBD1; V gene: TRBV7-2; J gene: TRBJ2-1; CDR3 protein: CASSRDRGTDEQFF; CDR3 DNA: TGTGCCAGCAGCCGGGACAGGGGAACCGATGAGCAGTTCTTC
D gene: .; V gene: TRBV10-3; J gene: TRBJ1-2; CDR3 protein: CAVTDNYGYTF; CDR3 DNA: TGTGCCGTCACAGATAACTATGGCTACACCTTC
D gene: TRBD1; V gene: TRBV5-1; J gene: TRBJ1-2; CDR3 protein: CASSLPTGGYYGYTF; CDR3 DNA: TGCGCCAGCAGCTTACCGACAGGGGGGTACTATGGCTACACCTTC
D gene: TRBD1; V gene: TRBV15; J gene: TRBJ2-6; CDR3 protein: CATSPIGGARAGANVLTF; CDR3 DNA: TGTGCCACCAGCCCAATAGGGGGCGCGAGGGCTGGGGCCAACGTCCTGACTTTC
D gene: TRBD1; V gene: TRBV7-9; J gene: TRBJ1-4; CDR3 protein: CASSLTAGGSNEKLFF; CDR3 DNA: TGTGCCAGCAGCTTAACGGCAGGGGGCTCTAATGAAAAACTGTTTTTT
D gene: TRBD2; V gene: TRBV4-3; J gene: TRBJ2-7; CDR3 protein: CASSQGLAGAYEQYF; CDR3 DNA: TGCGCCAGCAGCCAAGGACTAGCGGGAGCCTACGAGCAGTACTTC
D gene: .; V gene: TRBV27; J gene: TRBJ2-1; CDR3 protein: CASSLSPSSYNEQFF; CDR3 DNA: TGTGCCAGCAGTTTATCCCCGAGCTCCTACAATGAGCAGTTCTTC
D gene: .; V gene: TRBV6-5; J gene: TRBJ1-2; CDR3 protein: CASSQGLYGYTF; CDR3 DNA: TGTGCCAGCAGTCAGGGGCTCTATGGCTACACCTTC
D gene: TRBD1; V gene: TRBV6-1; J gene: TRBJ2-5; CDR3 protein: CASREGQGVGETQYF; CDR3 DNA: TGTGCCAGCAGGGAGGGACAGGGTGTGGGGGAGACCCAGTACTTC
D gene: .; V gene: TRBV5-1; J gene: TRBJ2-3; CDR3 protein: CASSNRAVDTQYF; CDR3 DNA: TGCGCCAGCAGTAACAGGGCTGTGGATACGCAGTATTTT
D gene: .; V gene: TRBV15; J gene: TRBJ1-4; CDR3 protein: CATQRGLNEKLFF; CDR3 DNA: TGTGCCACCCAAAGGGGGTTAAATGAAAAACTGTTTTTT
D gene: TRBD1; V gene: TRBV5-4; J gene: TRBJ1-1; CDR3 protein: CASSGTGTAAFF; CDR3 DNA: TGTGCCAGCAGCGGCACCGGGACAGCAGCTTTCTTT
D gene: .; V gene: TRBV7-2; J gene: TRBJ1-4; CDR3 protein: CASSTFGGGNEKLFF; CDR3 DNA: TGTGCCAGCAGCACCTTCGGGGGGGGCAATGAAAAACTGTTTTTT
D gene: .; V gene: TRBV30; J gene: TRBJ1-1; CDR3 protein: CAWKGSNTEAFF; CDR3 DNA: TGTGCCTGGAAGGGGTCTAACACTGAAGCTTTCTTT
D gene: .; V gene: TRBV6-1; J gene: TRBJ1-2; CDR3 protein: CASSEASAGYGYTF; CDR3 DNA: TGTGCCAGCAGTGAAGCCTCCGCCGGCTATGGCTACACCTTC
D gene: .; V gene: TRBV4-2; J gene: TRBJ1-2; CDR3 protein: CASSPMDSHYGYTF; CDR3 DNA: TGTGCCAGCAGCCCAATGGACAGTCACTATGGCTACACCTTC
D gene: TRBD2; V gene: TRBV2; J gene: TRBJ2-1; CDR3 protein: CASSEGLAGSYNEQFF; CDR3 DNA: TGTGCCAGCAGTGAAGGACTAGCGGGATCCTACAATGAGCAGTTCTTC
D gene: .; V gene: TRBV5-6; J gene: TRBJ2-2; CDR3 protein: CASSLAAGELFF; CDR3 DNA: TGTGCCAGCAGCTTGGCGGCCGGGGAGCTGTTTTTT